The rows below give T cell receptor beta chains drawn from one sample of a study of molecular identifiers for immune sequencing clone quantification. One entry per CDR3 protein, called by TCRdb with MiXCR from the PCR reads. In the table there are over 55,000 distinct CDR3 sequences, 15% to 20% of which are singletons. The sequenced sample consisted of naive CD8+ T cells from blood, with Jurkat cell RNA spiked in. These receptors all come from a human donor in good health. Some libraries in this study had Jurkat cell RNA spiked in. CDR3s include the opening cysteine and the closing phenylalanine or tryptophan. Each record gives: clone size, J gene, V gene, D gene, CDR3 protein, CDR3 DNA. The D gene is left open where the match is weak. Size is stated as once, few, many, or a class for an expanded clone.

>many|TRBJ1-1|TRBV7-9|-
CASSHIDVGAFF
TGTGCCAGCAGCCACATTGACGTCGGAGCTTTCTTT
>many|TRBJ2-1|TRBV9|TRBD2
CASSATSASSYNEQFF
TGTGCCAGCAGCGCCACTAGCGCTAGCTCCTACAATGAGCAGTTCTTC
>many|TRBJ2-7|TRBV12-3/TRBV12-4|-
CASSSRDKTYEQYF
TGTGCCAGCAGTAGCCGGGACAAGACCTACGAGCAGTACTTC
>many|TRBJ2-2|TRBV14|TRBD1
CASSQVPGGGYTGELFF
TGTGCCAGCAGCCAAGTACCAGGGGGCGGGTACACCGGGGAGCTGTTTTTT
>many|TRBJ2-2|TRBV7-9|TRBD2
CASSLAGSGSLGTGELFF
TGTGCCAGCAGCTTAGCGGGTAGCGGGAGCCTCGGCACCGGGGAGCTGTTTTTT
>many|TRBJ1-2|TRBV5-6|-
CASSPITFETYGYTF
TGTGCCAGCAGCCCGATAACATTTGAGACATATGGCTACACCTTC
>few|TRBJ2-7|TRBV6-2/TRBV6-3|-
CASSQSPDSYEQYF
TGTGCCAGCAGCCAAAGTCCGGACTCCTACGAGCAGTACTTC
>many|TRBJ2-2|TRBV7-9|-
CASSYGGGATGELFF
TGTGCCAGCAGCTACGGGGGTGGTGCCACCGGGGAGCTGTTTTTT
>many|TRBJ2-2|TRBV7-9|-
CASSRGTGELFF
TGTGCCAGCAGCAGGGGCACCGGGGAGCTGTTTTTT
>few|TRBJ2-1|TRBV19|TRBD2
CASNRLAGDEQFF
TGTGCCAGTAATAGGCTAGCGGGAGATGAGCAGTTCTTC
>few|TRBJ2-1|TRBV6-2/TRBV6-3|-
CASRWGHNEQFF
TGTGCCAGCAGGTGGGGACACAATGAGCAGTTCTTC
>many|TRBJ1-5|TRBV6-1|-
CASSEVSGSQPQHF
TGTGCCAGCAGTGAGGTGTCAGGGTCACAGCCCCAGCATTTT
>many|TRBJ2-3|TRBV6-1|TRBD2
CASSEEREGTDTQYF
TGTGCCAGCAGTGAGGAGCGGGAGGGCACAGATACGCAGTATTTT
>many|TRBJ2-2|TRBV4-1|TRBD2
CASSQEMALLAGGTGELFF
TGCGCCAGCAGCCAAGAAATGGCCCTACTAGCGGGAGGTACCGGGGAGCTGTTTTTT